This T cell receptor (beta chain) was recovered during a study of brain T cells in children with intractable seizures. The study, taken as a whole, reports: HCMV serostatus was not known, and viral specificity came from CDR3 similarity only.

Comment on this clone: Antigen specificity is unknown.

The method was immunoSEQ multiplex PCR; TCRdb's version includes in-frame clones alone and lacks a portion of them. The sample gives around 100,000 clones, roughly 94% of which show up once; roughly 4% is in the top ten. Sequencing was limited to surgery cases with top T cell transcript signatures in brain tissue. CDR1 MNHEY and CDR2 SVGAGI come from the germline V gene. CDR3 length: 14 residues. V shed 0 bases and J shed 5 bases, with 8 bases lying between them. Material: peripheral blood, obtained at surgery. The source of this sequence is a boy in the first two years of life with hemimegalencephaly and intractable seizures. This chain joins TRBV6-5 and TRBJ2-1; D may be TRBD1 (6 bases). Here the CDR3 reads CASSYSNRDNEQFF. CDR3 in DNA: TGTGCCAGCAGTTACTCGAACAGGGACAATGAGCAGTTCTTC.